The present T cell receptor beta chain was sequenced within a study of T cells in Graves' hyperthyroidism and ophthalmopathy. The study's findings and limits: A model using 13 V-J features told ophthalmopathy apart from stable hyperthyroidism. The blood repertoire included most of the expanded thyroid clonotypes above 0.001.

Template material for amplifying TCR beta CDR3 regions consisted of RNA transcripts. HTBI primers were the set used in a first-round RT-PCR of the TCR CDR3. TCRdb fed the multiplex PCR reads into MiXCR, producing one record per CDR3 protein. The table lists some 600,000 distinct CDR3 sequences, 40% to 55% of them singletons, with about 7.9% in the top ten. Remarks on this clonotype: Antigen unknown.

In patients aged 18 to 65, hyperthyroidism was newly diagnosed, with duration under 2 months. Exclusion of patients followed from uncontrolled infection, other autoimmune disease, pregnancy or lactation. V was pared by 5 bases and J by 5 bases, with 18 bases of the junction left unmatched. The CDR3 extends over 19 amino acids. CDR1 KGHDR and CDR2 SFDVKD come from the germline V gene. This receptor was obtained from a woman between 18 and 29 years old with Graves' hyperthyroidism. The specimen was peripheral blood or thyroid tissue (not recorded which). The chain employs TRBV24-1 and TRBJ2-7; 12 positions match TRBD2. The CDR3 sequence: CATSGGLAGLHSSDDEQYF. In DNA, the CDR3 is TGTGCCACCAGTGGGGGACTAGCGGGCCTCCATTCCTCAGATGACGAGCAGTACTTC.